The subject of this entry is one T cell receptor (beta chain). The antigen remains undetermined. This record comes from a study of OX40 agonist ivuxolimab in advanced cancers. At the level of the study: Antecedent anti-PD-1, anti-PD-L1 or anti-CTLA-4 therapy was permissible, with roughly 36% having received some. The study, taken as a whole, reports: In the 0.1-3.0 mg/kg groups, partial responders showed among the lowest expansion.

Prior autoimmune disease or systemic immunosuppression barred patients. Trimming took 2 bases from V and 6 from J, leaving 14 bases between them. The germline V gene encodes CDR1 SGHNT and CDR2 YYREEE (reference sequence). The CDR3 is 14 amino acids. Some clones are missing from TCRdb's copy, which holds only in-frame ones; the method was immunoSEQ multiplex PCR. The sample consists of some 30,000 clones, 81% of them appearing once. This sample comprised CD4+ or CD8+ T cells sorted from blood, obtained in a trial of the OX40 agonist ivuxolimab. The chain recombines TRBV5-4 with TRBJ1-1; D may be TRBD1 (6 bases). This sequence was found in an adult with an advanced solid tumor such as melanoma, head and neck, liver or kidney cancer. Here the CDR3 DNA reads TGTGCCAGCAGCTTATGGGGGGCGGGTTCTGAAGCTTTCTTT. As protein: CASSLWGAGSEAFF.